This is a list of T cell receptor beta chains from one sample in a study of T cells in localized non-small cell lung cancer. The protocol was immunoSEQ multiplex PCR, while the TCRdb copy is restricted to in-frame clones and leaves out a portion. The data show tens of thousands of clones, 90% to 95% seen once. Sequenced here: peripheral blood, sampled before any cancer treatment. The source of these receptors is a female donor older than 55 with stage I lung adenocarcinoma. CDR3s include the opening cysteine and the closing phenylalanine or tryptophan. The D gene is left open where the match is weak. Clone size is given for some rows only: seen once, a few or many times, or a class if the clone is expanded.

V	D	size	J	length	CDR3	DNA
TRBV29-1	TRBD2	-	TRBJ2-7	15	CSVGGGLPLSYEQYF	TGCAGCGTTGGGGGGGGATTACCCCTCTCCTACGAGCAGTACTTC
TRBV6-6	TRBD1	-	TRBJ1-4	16	CASSYEGGATNEKLFF	TGTGCCAGCAGTTACGAAGGGGGCGCAACTAATGAAAAACTGTTTTTT
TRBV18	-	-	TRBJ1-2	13	CASSPSGEYGYTF	TGTGCCAGCTCACCTTCAGGGGAGTACGGCTACACCTTC
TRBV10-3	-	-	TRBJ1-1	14	CATLGQGMNTEAFF	TGTGCCACCCTAGGACAAGGGATGAACACTGAAGCTTTCTTT
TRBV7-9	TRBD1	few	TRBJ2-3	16	CASSLGTGKRSDTQYF	TGTGCCAGCAGCTTAGGGACAGGGAAAAGGTCAGATACGCAGTATTTT
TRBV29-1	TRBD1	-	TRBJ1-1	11	CSILRQGEAFF	TGCAGCATCCTCAGACAGGGTGAAGCTTTCTTT
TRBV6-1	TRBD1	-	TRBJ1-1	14	CASSPTRQGPEAFF	TGTGCCAGCAGTCCAACCCGACAGGGCCCTGAAGCTTTCTTT
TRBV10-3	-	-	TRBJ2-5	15	CAISESVVNSETQYF	TGTGCCATCAGTGAGTCGGTAGTGAACAGTGAGACCCAGTACTTC
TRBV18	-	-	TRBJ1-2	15	CASSPSYIGGDGYTF	TGTGCCAGCTCACCAAGTTATATAGGAGGGGATGGCTACACCTTC
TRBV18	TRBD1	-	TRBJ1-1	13	CASSLDRGPEAFF	TGTGCCAGCTCACTGGACAGGGGTCCTGAAGCTTTCTTT
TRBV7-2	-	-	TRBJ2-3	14	CASSSDSPRDTQYF	TGTGCCAGCAGCTCCGACAGCCCCAGGGATACGCAGTATTTT
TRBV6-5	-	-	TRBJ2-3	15	CASSYSHRVADTQYF	TGTGCCAGCAGTTACTCTCACAGGGTGGCAGATACGCAGTATTTT
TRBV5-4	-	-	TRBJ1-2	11	CASSLSGGYTF	TGTGCCAGCAGCTTGTCTGGCGGCTACACCTTC
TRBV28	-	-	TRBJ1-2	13	CASTQGANYGYTF	TGTGCCAGCACACAGGGAGCTAACTATGGCTACACCTTC
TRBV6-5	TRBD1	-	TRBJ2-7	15	CASSYSGTGPYEQYF	TGTGCCAGCAGTTACTCGGGGACAGGGCCCTACGAGCAGTACTTC
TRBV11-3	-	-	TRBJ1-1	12	CASGGRNTEAFF	TGTGCCAGCGGAGGACGGAACACTGAAGCTTTCTTT
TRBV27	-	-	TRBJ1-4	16	CARESGRNTTNEKLFF	TGTGCCAGAGAGTCGGGGCGAAACACAACTAATGAAAAACTGTTTTTT
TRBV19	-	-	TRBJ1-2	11	CASSINYGYTF	TGTGCCAGTAGCATTAACTATGGCTACACCTTC
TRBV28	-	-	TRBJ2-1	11	CVSIGQFEQFF	TGTGTCAGCATCGGACAGTTTGAGCAGTTCTTC
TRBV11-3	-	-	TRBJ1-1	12	CASSLLQSEAFF	TGTGCCAGCAGCCTATTACAGTCTGAAGCTTTCTTT
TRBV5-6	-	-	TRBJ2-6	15	CASSLSRGGANVLTF	TGTGCCAGCAGCCTCTCCCGGGGGGGGGCCAACGTCCTGACTTTC
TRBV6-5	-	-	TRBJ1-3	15	CASTPEARLRNTIYF	TGTGCCAGCACTCCCGAGGCAAGGTTAAGAAACACCATATATTTT
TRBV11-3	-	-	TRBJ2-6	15	CASSSGSSGANVLTF	TGTGCCAGCAGTTCAGGATCCTCTGGGGCCAACGTCCTGACTTTC
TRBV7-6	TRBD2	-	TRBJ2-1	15	CASSLELAGGNEQFF	TGTGCCAGCAGCTTAGAACTAGCGGGCGGCAATGAGCAGTTCTTC
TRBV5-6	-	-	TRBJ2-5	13	CASSLEGGETQYF	TGTGCCAGCAGCTTGGAGGGAGGAGAGACCCAGTACTTC
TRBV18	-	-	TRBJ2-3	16	CASSPPSRTDTDTQYF	TGTGCCAGCTCACCACCTTCGCGAACGGACACAGATACGCAGTATTTT
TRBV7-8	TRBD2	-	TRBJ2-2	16	CASSLSSSGVTGELFF	TGTGCCAGCAGCTTATCGTCTAGCGGGGTCACCGGGGAGCTGTTTTTT
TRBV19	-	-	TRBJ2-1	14	CASSPLLSYNEQFF	TGTGCCAGTAGTCCCCTCCTCTCCTACAATGAGCAGTTCTTC
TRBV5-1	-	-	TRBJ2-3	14	CASSLRRLADTQYF	TGCGCCAGCAGCCTCAGAAGACTAGCAGATACGCAGTATTTT
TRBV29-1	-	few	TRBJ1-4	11	CSFEGSEKLFF	TGCAGCTTCGAAGGGAGTGAAAAACTGTTTTTT
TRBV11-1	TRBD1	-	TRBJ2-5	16	CASSFVRTGIGETQYF	TGTGCCAGCAGCTTCGTTAGGACAGGGATTGGAGAGACCCAGTACTTC
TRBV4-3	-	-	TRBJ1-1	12	CASSHQRGEAFF	TGCGCCAGCAGCCATCAGCGTGGTGAAGCTTTCTTT
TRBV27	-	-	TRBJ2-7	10	CASSSYEQYF	TGTGCCAGCAGTTCCTACGAGCAGTACTTC